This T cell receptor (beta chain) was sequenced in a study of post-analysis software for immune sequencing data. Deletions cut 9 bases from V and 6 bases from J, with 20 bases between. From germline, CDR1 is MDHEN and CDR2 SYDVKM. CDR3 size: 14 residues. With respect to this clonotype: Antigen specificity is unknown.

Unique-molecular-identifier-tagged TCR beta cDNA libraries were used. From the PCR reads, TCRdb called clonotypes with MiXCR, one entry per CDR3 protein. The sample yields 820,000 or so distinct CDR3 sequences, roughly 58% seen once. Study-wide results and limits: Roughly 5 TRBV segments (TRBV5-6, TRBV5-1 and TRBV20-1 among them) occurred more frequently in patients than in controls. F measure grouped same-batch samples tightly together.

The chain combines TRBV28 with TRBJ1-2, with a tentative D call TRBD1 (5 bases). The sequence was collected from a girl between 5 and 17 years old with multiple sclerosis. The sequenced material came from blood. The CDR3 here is CARRGSRSDHGYTF. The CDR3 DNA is TGTGCCAGGAGGGGTAGTCGCTCCGATCATGGCTACACCTTC.